Sequencing of this T cell receptor (beta chain) was carried out in a study of T cell responses to AZD1222 COVID-19 vaccine. Sequencing used immunoSEQ multiplex PCR; TCRdb keeps in-frame clones, though not all of them. Of some 110,000 clones listed, more than 70% were seen once; the top ten hold around 4.4%. Trimming removed 1 base from V and 2 bases from J, with 15 bases in between. This CDR3 region has 16 residues. Germline CDR1 and CDR2: SGHRS and YFSETQ. General study results and limits: When two AZD1222 doses had been given, Spike-specific TCR breadth and depth rose. Repertoire sampling was restricted to post-peak T cell response timepoints.

Second-dose groups at about 4 or about 12 weeks were pooled. Worth noting for this clone: Its antigen is undetermined.

The chain employs TRBV5-1 and TRBJ2-5, with a weak D call TRBD1 (6 bases). Sequences were derived from peripheral blood, sampled 28 days after the second AZD1222 dose. This receptor was identified in an adult who received the AZD1222 COVID-19 vaccine. In DNA form, the CDR3 reads TGCGCCAGCAGCTTGATTCGGGTGACAGGACAAGAGACCCAGTACTTC. Residues: CASSLIRVTGQETQYF.